Each of the 6 T cell receptor beta chains below was sequenced from the same sample in a study of cytomegalovirus exposure and HLA in healthy donors. With 60 Vbeta and 13 Jbeta primers, the PCR was carried out. Data came from immunoSEQ multiplex PCR; TCRdb stores just in-frame clones and leaves some out. The sample includes about 220,000 clones, roughly 80% of them seen just once. The sample consisted of PBMCs. These TCRs come from a man aged 35 to 55 in good health and CMV-seropositive.

This chain connects TRBV6-1 to TRBJ2-5; 8 nucleotides match TRBD2. The DNA end is a closer match to TRBJ2-7, so the J assignment may be wrong. CDR3 length equals 13 residues. The germline CDR1 and CDR2 sequences are MNHNS and SASEGT. The DNA for the CDR3 is TGTGCCAGCACCGGACTAGCCTCCTACGAGCAGTACTTC. It translates to CASTGLASYEQYF.

The chain links TRBV5-1 to TRBJ1-3, with D possibly matching TRBD1 (5 bases). The CDR3 length is 15 residues. Germline CDR1 SGHRS, CDR2 YFSETQ. V dropped 4 bases and J dropped 0 bases, with 11 bases sitting between them. The DNA of the CDR3 is TGCGCCAGCAGCCCGGGGGTGCTCTCTGGAAACACCATATATTTT. Translating it yields CASSPGVLSGNTIYF.

The chain recombines TRBV25-1 with TRBJ1-2; TRBD1 might be the D (6 bases). Germline V CDR1 and CDR2: MGHDK, SYGVNS. Deletions cut 6 bases from V and 5 bases from J, with 22 bases between. The CDR3 is 16 amino acids. The CDR3, as DNA: TGTGCCAGCAGCGGAATCCGGGACACGGGGGGATATGGCTACACCTTC. Protein product: CASSGIRDTGGYGYTF.

The table lists this clone with a count of one. J is TRBJ2-5 and V is TRBV7-7; TRBD2 matches at 7 bases. CDR3 length: 13 residues. Germline V gene lookup returns CDR1 SSHAT and CDR2 FNYEAQ (reference sequence). V dropped 5 bases and J dropped 4; count of bases not matched to a gene: 4. The CDR3 is CASSPGEGETQYF. In DNA, the CDR3 is TGTGCCAGCAGCCCTGGGGAGGGAGAGACCCAGTACTTC.

CDR3 coding DNA: TGTGCCAGCAGATCTAGTGGGACAGGGGTCTACGAGCAGTACGTC. It encodes CASRSSGTGVYEQYV. This chain links TRBV11-2 with TRBJ2-7, with 10 bases aligning to TRBD1. CDR1 is SGHAT, CDR2 FQNNGV, per germline. CDR3 length equals 15 residues. V lost 6 bases and J lost 3; bases outside the gene matches: 8.

Written as DNA, the CDR3 is TGTGCCAGCAGCGTCAGGGGGCGCATCGATGAGCAGTTCTTC. Residues: CASSVRGRIDEQFF. V is TRBV7-3 and J is TRBJ2-1; 8 positions match TRBD1. The CDR3 spans 14 residues. V dropped 5 bases and J dropped 8; count of bases not matched to a gene: 8. CDR1 and CDR2 from the germline V gene are SGHTA and FQGTGA. The full variable domain, in which reference TRBV7-3 and TRBJ2-1 provide the parts outside the CDR3, is GAGVSQTPSNKVTEKGKYVELRCDPISGHTALYWYRQSLGQGPEFLIYFQGTGAADDSGLPNDRFFAVRPEGSVSTLKIQRTERGDSAVYLCASSVRGRIDEQFFGPGTRLTVL.